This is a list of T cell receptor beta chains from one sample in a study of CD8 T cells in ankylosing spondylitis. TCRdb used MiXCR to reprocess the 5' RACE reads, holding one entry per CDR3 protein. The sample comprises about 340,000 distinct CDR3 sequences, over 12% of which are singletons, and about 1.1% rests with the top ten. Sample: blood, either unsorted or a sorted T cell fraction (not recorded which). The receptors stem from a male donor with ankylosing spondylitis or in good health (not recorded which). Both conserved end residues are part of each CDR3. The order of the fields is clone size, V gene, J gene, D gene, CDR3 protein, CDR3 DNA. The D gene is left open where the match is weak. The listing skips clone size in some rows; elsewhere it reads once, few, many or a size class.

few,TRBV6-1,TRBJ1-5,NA,CASSEVGGDQPQHF,TGTGCCAGCAGTGAAGTAGGGGGAGATCAGCCCCAGCATTTT
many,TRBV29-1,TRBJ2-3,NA,CSVEVGGTQLTDTQYF,TGCAGCGTTGAAGTCGGGGGAACGCAATTAACAGATACGCAGTATTTT
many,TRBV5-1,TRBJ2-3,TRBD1,CASSWGTGGTDTQYF,TGCGCCAGCAGCTGGGGGACAGGCGGCACAGATACGCAGTATTTT
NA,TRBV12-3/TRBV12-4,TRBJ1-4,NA,CASRKGQRQEPEKLFF,TGTGCCAGCAGAAAGGGCCAACGACAGGAACCCGAAAAACTGTTTTTT
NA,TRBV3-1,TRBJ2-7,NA,CASSQGTEQYF,TGTGCCAGCAGCCAAGGGACCGAGCAGTACTTC
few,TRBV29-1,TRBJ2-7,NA,CSISQGALYEQYF,TGCAGCATATCTCAGGGTGCACTTTACGAGCAGTACTTC
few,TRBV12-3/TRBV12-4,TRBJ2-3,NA,CASTLGDKRTDTQYF,TGTGCCAGCACCCTGGGGGACAAACGAACAGATACGCAGTATTTT
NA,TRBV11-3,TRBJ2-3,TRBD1,CASSSRQGPDETQYF,TGTGCCAGCAGCTCGAGACAGGGGCCTGATGAAACGCAGTATTTT
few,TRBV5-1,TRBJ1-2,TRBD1,CASSSRTGTGYGYTF,TGCGCCAGCAGCTCCAGGACCGGGACAGGGTATGGCTACACCTTC
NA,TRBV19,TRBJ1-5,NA,CASSQAARPQHF,TGTGCCAGCTCCCAGGCAGCTAGGCCCCAGCATTTT
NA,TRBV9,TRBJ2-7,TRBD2,CASSVGAGGIYEQYF,TGTGCCAGCAGCGTAGGGGCGGGGGGAATCTACGAGCAGTACTTC
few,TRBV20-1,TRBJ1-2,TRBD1,CSASPTGGAYGYTF,TGCAGTGCTAGCCCGACAGGGGGCGCCTATGGCTACACCTTC
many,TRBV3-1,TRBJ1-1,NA,CASSQREAGTEAFF,TGTGCCAGCAGCCAGAGGGAGGCGGGAACTGAAGCTTTCTTT
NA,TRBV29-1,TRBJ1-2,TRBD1,CSVDGDSPTRGYTF,TGCAGCGTTGATGGGGACAGCCCCACGCGAGGCTACACCTTC
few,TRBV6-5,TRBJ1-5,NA,CASSYKPSGGNQPQHF,TGTGCCAGCAGTTACAAGCCAAGCGGAGGCAATCAGCCCCAGCATTTT
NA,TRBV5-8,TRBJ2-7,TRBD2,CASSARTSGRALSSF,TGTGCCAGCAGCGCGAGGACTAGCGGGAGGGCCCTCTCTAGCTTC
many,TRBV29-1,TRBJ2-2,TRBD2,CSVDSGSNTGELFF,TGCAGCGTTGATAGCGGGTCGAACACCGGGGAGCTGTTTTTT
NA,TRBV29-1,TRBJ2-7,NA,CSVGGGTHSSYEQYF,TGCAGCGTTGGGGGCGGGACTCATAGCTCCTACGAGCAGTACTTC
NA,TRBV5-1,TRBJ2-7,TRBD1,CASSMDRGNEQYF,TGCGCCAGCAGCATGGACAGGGGGAACGAGCAGTACTTC
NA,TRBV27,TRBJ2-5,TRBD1,CASNYYRGAGMTQYF,TGTGCCAGCAATTATTACAGGGGCGCGGGTATGACCCAGTACTTC
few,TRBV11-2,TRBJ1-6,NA,CASSSRTVDNSPLHF,TGTGCCAGCAGCTCCCGGACAGTTGATAATTCACCCCTCCACTTT
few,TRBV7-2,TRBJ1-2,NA,CASSRGTVYGYTF,TGTGCCAGCAGCCGCGGGACGGTTTATGGCTACACCTTC
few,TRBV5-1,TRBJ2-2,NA,CASSSQDYNTGELFF,TGCGCCAGCAGTTCTCAGGACTACAACACCGGGGAGCTGTTTTTT
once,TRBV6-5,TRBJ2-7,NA,CASSYTLGTYEQYF,TGTGCCAGCAGTTACACCCTTGGGACCTACGAGCAGTACTTC
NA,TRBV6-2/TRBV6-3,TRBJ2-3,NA,CASSYEANTDTQYF,TGTGCCAGCAGTTACGAAGCTAACACAGATACGCAGTATTTT
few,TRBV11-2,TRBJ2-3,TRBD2,CASSLQSGILAGTSTDTQYF,TGTGCCAGCAGCTTACAGTCGGGTATCTTAGCGGGGACTAGCACAGATACGCAGTATTTT
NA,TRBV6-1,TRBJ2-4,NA,CASSVGTIQYF,TGTGCCAGCAGTGTGGGAACCATTCAGTACTTC
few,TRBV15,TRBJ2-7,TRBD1,CATSRPRQGESYEQYF,TGTGCCACCAGCAGACCACGCCAGGGGGAATCCTACGAGCAGTACTTC
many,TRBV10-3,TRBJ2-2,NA,CAISEAEGPGELFF,TGTGCCATCAGTGAAGCGGAGGGACCCGGGGAGCTGTTTTTT
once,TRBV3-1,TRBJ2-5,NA,CASSSQGGETQYF,TGTGCCAGCAGCTCACAGGGTGGGGAGACCCAGTACTTC
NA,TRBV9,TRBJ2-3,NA,CASNPGTDTQYF,TGTGCCAGCAACCCCGGCACAGATACGCAGTATTTT
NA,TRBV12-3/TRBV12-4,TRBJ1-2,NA,CASSFGRESGYTF,TGTGCCAGCAGTTTCGGGAGAGAGAGTGGCTACACCTTC
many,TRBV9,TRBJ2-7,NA,CASSVELRSEQYF,TGTGCCAGCAGCGTAGAGCTCAGGAGCGAGCAGTACTTC
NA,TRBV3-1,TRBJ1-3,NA,CASSHRSSGNTIYF,TGTGCCAGCAGCCATCGGTCCTCTGGAAACACCATATATTTT
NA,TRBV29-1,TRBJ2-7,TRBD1,CSVGGFRGQGVNEQYF,TGCAGCGTTGGCGGTTTTAGGGGACAGGGGGTAAACGAGCAGTACTTC
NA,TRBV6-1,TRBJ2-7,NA,CASSGKAALSYEQYF,TGTGCCAGCAGCGGTAAGGCGGCTCTCAGCTACGAGCAGTACTTC
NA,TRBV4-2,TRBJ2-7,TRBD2,CASSQERGASGGYEQYF,TGTGCCAGCAGCCAAGAAAGGGGTGCGTCGGGGGGGTACGAGCAGTACTTC
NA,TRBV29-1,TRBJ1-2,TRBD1,CSVGTGSYGYTF,TGCAGCGTTGGGACAGGGAGCTATGGCTACACCTTC
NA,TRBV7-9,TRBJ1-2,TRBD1,CASSRGTEVSYTF,TGTGCCAGCAGCCGAGGGACAGAAGTGAGCTACACCTTC